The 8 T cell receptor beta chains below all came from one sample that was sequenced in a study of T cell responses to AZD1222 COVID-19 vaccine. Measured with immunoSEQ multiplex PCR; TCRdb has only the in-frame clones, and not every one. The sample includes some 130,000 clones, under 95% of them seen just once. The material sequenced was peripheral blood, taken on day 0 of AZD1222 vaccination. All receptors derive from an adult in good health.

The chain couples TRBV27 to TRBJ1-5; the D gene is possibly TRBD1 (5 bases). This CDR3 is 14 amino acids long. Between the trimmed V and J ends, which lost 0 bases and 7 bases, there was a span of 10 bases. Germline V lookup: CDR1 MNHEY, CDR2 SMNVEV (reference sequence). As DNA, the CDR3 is TGTGCCAGCAGTTTATCGGGGGGGGACCAGCCCCAGCATTTT. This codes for CASSLSGGDQPQHF.

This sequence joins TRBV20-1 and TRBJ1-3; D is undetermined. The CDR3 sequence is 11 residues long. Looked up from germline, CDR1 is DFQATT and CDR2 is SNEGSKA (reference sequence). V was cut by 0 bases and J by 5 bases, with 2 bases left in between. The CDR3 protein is CSARERNTIYF. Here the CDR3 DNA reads TGCAGTGCTAGAGAGAGAAACACCATATATTTT.

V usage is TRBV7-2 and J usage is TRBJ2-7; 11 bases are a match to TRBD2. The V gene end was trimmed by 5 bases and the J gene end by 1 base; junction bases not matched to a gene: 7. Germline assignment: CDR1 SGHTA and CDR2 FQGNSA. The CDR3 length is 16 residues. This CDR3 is CASSKQGTSGSYEQYF. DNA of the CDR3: TGTGCCAGCAGCAAACAGGGGACTAGCGGTTCCTACGAGCAGTACTTC.

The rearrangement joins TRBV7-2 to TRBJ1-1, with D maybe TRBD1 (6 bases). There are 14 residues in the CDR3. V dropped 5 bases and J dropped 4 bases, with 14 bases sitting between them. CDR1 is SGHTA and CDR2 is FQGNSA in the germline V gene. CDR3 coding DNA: TGTGCCAGCAGCCCTTACCAGGGGCCCACTGAAGCTTTCTTT. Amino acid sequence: CASSPYQGPTEAFF. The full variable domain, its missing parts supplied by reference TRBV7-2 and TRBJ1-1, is GAGVSQSPSNKVTEKGKDVELRCDPISGHTALYWYRQSLGQGLEFLIYFQGNSAPDKSGLPSDRFSAERTGGSVSTLTIQRTQQEDSAVYLCASSPYQGPTEAFFGQGTRLTVV.

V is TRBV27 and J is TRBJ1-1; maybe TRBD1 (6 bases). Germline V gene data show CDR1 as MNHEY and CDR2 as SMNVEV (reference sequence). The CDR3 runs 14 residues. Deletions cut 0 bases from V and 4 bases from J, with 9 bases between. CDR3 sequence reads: CASSLSRGATEAFF. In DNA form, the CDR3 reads TGTGCCAGCAGTTTATCGCGGGGGGCCACTGAAGCTTTCTTT.

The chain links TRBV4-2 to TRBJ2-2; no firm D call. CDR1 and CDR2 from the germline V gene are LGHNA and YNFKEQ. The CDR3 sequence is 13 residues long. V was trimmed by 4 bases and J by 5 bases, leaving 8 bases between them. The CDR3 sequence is CASSPSETGELFF. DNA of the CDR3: TGTGCCAGCAGCCCGTCGGAGACCGGGGAGCTGTTTTTT.

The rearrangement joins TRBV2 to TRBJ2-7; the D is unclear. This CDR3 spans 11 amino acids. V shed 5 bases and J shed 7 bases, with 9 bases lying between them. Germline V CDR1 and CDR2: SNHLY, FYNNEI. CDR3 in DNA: TGTGCCAGCAGTAGGCCGCAGGAGCAGTACTTC. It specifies CASSRPQEQYF.

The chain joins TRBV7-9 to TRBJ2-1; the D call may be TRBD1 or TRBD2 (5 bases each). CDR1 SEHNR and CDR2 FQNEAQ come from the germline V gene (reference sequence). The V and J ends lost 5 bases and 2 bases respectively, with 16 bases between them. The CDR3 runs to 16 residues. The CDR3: CASSPLRGRPYNEQFF. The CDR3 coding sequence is TGTGCCAGCAGCCCCCTCCGGGGCAGGCCCTACAATGAGCAGTTCTTC.